The 9 T cell receptor beta chains presented below share a single source sample, sequenced in a study of metastatic and nonmetastatic thyroid tumors. TCRdb re-clonotyped the PCR reads through MiXCR. Of some 22,000 clones listed, about 24% are singletons. Every patient was untreated before thyroid surgery. The sequenced sample consisted of tumor tissue. These receptors all come from a male donor with papillary thyroid cancer or a benign thyroid nodule (not recorded which). Some clones in this sample may be carry-over from other donors' samples.

This clone has ten or more counts. The chain joins TRBV28 to TRBJ2-7; 8 positions match TRBD1. The CDR3 has 15 residues. Germline CDR1 is MDHEN and CDR2 is SYDVKM. With 5 bases clipped from V and 3 bases from J, the junction kept 9 bases outside the gene matches. As DNA, the CDR3 is TGTGCCAGCAGTCGAGAGACAGGGGTGGTCTACGAGCAGTACTTC. Translating gives CASSRETGVVYEQYF.

This clone was detected many times. The chain carries TRBV5-4 and TRBJ1-2; 7 bases agree with TRBD1. The CDR3 is 14 amino acids. Germline-derived CDR1 and CDR2 are SGHNT and YYREEE (reference sequence). The V gene end was trimmed by 0 bases and the J gene end by 6 bases; junction bases not matched to a gene: 5. CDR3 loop: CASSLDRGVDGYTF. CDR3 bases: TGTGCCAGCAGCTTGGACAGGGGCGTCGATGGCTACACCTTC.

This clone was observed once. The chain employs TRBV20-1 and TRBJ1-5, with 7 bases that match TRBD1. This CDR3 comprises 15 residues. The trim removed 3 bases at V and 1 base at J, leaving 6 bases unmatched. The germline CDR1 and CDR2 sequences are DFQATT and SNEGSKA (reference sequence). DNA of the CDR3: TGCAGTGCTAGTCGGTTGGGACAGAGCAATCAGCCCCAGCATTTT. It is translated as CSASRLGQSNQPQHF.

This clone was observed at least ten times. In nucleotides, the CDR3 is TGTGCCAGCAGCCAATCTTCTCAAGAGACCCAGTACTTC. The encoded protein is CASSQSSQETQYF. The chain links TRBV3-1 to TRBJ2-5; the D is unclear. V dropped 2 bases and J dropped 2 bases, with 6 bases sitting between them. Looked up from germline, CDR1 is LGHDT and CDR2 is YNNKEL (reference sequence). This CDR3 has 13 residues.

This clone was recorded at least ten times. The V gene is TRBV18, the J gene TRBJ1-3; D gene unclear. Germline-derived CDR1 and CDR2 are KGHSH and LQKENI. This CDR3 region has 16 residues. Deletions cut 3 bases from V and 4 bases from J, with 16 bases between. The chain's CDR3 is CASSPRPFWSGNTIYF. CDR3 DNA sequence: TGTGCCAGCTCACCTCGTCCCTTCTGGTCCGGAAACACCATATATTTT.

This clone was seen repeatedly, ten times or more. The chain is built from TRBV20-1 and TRBJ2-7, with D maybe TRBD1 (6 bases). This CDR3 is built from 14 residues. Germline V gene data show CDR1 as DFQATT and CDR2 as SNEGSKA (reference sequence). The ends were cut back, 1 base at V and 2 bases at J, with 12 bases in the middle. CDR3 sequence reads: CSARVGAQTYEQYF. As DNA, the CDR3 is TGCAGTGCTAGAGTGGGGGCCCAAACCTACGAGCAGTACTTC.

This clone appeared many times. V and J are TRBV11-2 and TRBJ2-5; 9 nucleotides align to TRBD1. With 1 base clipped from V and 1 base from J, the junction kept 4 bases outside the gene matches. Looked up from germline, CDR1 is SGHAT and CDR2 is FQNNGV. This CDR3 is 16 amino acids long. CDR3 sequence reads: CASSLGTGAIQETQYF. As DNA, the CDR3 is TGTGCCAGCAGCTTAGGGACAGGGGCTATCCAAGAGACCCAGTACTTC.

A note on this clone: A read error may be the cause here, since a much bigger clone is one base away. The V call is TRBV9, the J call TRBJ2-1, with unresolved D. This CDR3 is 13 amino acids long. V was shortened by 4 bases and J by 7 bases, with 12 bases between the two germline ends. Per germline, CDR1 SGDLS and CDR2 YYNGEE. CDR3 nucleotide sequence: TGTGCCAGCAGCCTAGGGTCGTGGAATGAGCAGTTCTTC. Protein: CASSLGSWNEQFF.

This clone was recorded at least ten times. The genes are TRBV11-3 and TRBJ2-1; possibly TRBD1 or TRBD2 for D (5 bases each). The CDR3 spans 11 residues. CDR1 is SGHNT, CDR2 YENEEA, per germline. V was pared by 6 bases and J by 13 bases, with 13 bases between. CDR3 loop: CASSSGTAQFF. The CDR3 region has the DNA TGTGCCAGCAGTTCCGGGACCGCTCAGTTCTTC.